Below, one TCR beta chain is given with its context. This clone's antigen is unknown. Base qualities are not recorded, but no much larger clone differs from it by a single base. V is reduced by 3 bases and J by 5 bases, leaving a spacing of 5 bases between them. Including cysteine and phenylalanine, the CDR3 has 12 amino acids. Just the 36-base CDR3 DNA is kept, in frame starting at base 1. CDR1 LGHNA and CDR2 YNFKEQ were looked up in the germline V gene. The protocol used for the library was the immunoSEQ multiplex PCR assay. Adaptive Biotechnologies performed TCRbeta CDR3 sequencing at survey depth and reported CDR3 sequences, V/J genes, productive frequency, and template counts. Amplification of TCR beta CDR3 regions started from genomic DNA instead of RNA. Turning to the authors' computational methods: Jensen-Shannon divergence served to quantify pairwise repertoire overlap between tissues, with 0 meaning identical and 1 meaning complete divergence. Tissues were clustered by single-linkage agglomerative hierarchical clustering of pairwise JSD values and displayed as dendrograms. GLIPH2 was applied to all patient samples using simulation_depth 1000, kmer_min_depth 3, and cdr3_length_cutoff 8, and only groups with more than two unique CDR3s were retained. A standardized tissue-overlap score was calculated by extrapolating Jaccard GLIPH-group overlap across patients to a standard repertoire size of 1000 clones. Associations of diversity with clinical or experimental variables used linear mixed-effect models with tissue fixed effects and individual random effects. Entries here come from immuneACCESS through TCRdb and include only in-frame sequences with V and J called. Some clones fail to appear in such tables; in the studies checked, an unresolved V gene covers under half of the shortfall, and the cause of the remainder is unknown. V and J calls and clone size are copied from that table; D and trimming were computed from the DNA. The sample data list about 2,700 clones, and 64% of these were observed just once. In total, the top ten clones hold around a sixth of the sample.

The time point label on this specimen signifies: human tissue collected at research (rapid) autopsy. Over a three-year period, fewer than 10 adult allo-HCT recipients who had steroid-refractory GVHD were prospectively enrolled in a research-autopsy study. Gastrointestinal GVHD was present in all GVHD patients, each of whom received several lines of GVHD-directed therapy, and about 5 of these patients also had skin involvement. Autopsy tissues, which were obtained after a median post-mortem interval of approximately 10 hours, included GI sites from esophagus to rectum, liver, skin and lymphoid organs including spleen. Autopsy specimens were bisected, with one portion flash-frozen in liquid nitrogen and the rest formalin-fixed; GI outer muscle layers were removed. To extract genomic DNA from frozen tissues, either the Mag-Bind Blood & Tissue DNA HDQ 96 Kit on a Chemagic 360 or the DNeasy Blood & Tissue Kit was used. Because of concern about red blood cell contamination, extracted DNA underwent additional purification with the Genomic DNA Clean & Concentrator-25 kit.

The data stem from a study of tissue T cells after allogeneic stem cell transplantation (dated by TCRdb to between 2021 and 2022). A note on the overall study: Every GVHD patient received a graft from a donor; four grafts were unmodified and three were CD34-selected to deplete T cells. On the human side, the study was prospective and observational, with no blinding or randomization. The study profiled TCR beta repertoires across many tissues from research autopsies of patients with and without GVHD, plus mouse models of GVHD. If a tissue had multiple samples, a pathologist reviewed H&E sections so that samples with histologically apparent lymphocytes got priority for sequencing.

The full study reports these points: Within patients, how anatomically similar the tissues were was a key factor in shaping TCR repertoire composition, regardless of disease or transplant status. A small and clinically heterogeneous patient cohort was studied, and sampling depth was acknowledged as a limitation. Blood and spleen T cells captured only a limited portion of the TCR repertoire detected in tissues, in both patients and mice. Which tissue TCRs were alloreactive or antigen-specific was not determined in the study, and some clones might have been persisting host cells. Only a few T cell clones appeared in more than one patient, yet motif-based clustering showed tissue-specific repertoire signatures that were shared between patients.

Rearrangement joined TRBV4-2 to TRBJ2-1; the D gene is unclear. The clonotype originates from an older male patient with steroid-refractory graft-versus-host disease after an allogeneic stem cell transplant. The graft donor may be the source of some T cells after a transplant. Here the sequenced sample was descending colon tissue, taken at autopsy. The CDR3 sequence is CASSQSDNEQFF. DNA sequence: TGTGCCAGCAGCCAGTCGGACAATGAGCAGTTCTTC.